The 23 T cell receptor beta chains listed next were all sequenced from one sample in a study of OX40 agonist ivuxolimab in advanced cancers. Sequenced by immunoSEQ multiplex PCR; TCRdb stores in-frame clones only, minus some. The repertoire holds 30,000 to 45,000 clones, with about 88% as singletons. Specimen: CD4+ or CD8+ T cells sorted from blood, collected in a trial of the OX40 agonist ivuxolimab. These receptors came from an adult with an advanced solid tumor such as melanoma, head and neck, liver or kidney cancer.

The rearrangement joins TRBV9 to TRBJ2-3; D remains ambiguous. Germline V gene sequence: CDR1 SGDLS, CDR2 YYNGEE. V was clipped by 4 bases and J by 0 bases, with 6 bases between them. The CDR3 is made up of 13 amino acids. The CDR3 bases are TGTGCCAGCAGCCTCGGAAGCACAGATACGCAGTATTTT. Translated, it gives CASSLGSTDTQYF.

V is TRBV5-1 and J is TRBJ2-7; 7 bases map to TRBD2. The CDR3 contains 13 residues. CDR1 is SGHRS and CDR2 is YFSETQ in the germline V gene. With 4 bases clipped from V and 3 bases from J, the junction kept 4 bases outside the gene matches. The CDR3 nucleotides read TGCGCCAGCAGCCAGGAGCGGGACTACGAGCAGTACTTC. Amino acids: CASSQERDYEQYF. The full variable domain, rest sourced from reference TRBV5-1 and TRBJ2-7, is KAGVTQTPRYLIKTRGQQVTLSCSPISGHRSVSWYQQTPGQGLQFLFEYFSETQRNKGNFPGRFSGRQFSNSRSEMNVSTLELGDSALYLCASSQERDYEQYFGPGTRLTVT.

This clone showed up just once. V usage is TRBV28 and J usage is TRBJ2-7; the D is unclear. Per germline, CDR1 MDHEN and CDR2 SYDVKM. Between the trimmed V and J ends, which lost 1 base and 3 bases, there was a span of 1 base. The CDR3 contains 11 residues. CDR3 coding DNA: TGTGCCAGCAGTTTATACTACGAGCAGTACTTC. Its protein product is CASSLYYEQYF.

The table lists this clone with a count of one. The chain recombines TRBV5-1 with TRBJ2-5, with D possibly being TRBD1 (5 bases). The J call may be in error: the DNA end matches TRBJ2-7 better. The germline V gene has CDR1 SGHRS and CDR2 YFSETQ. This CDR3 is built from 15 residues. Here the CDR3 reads CASRPGFSTSYEQYF. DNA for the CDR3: TGCGCCAGCAGGCCAGGGTTCTCCACCTCCTACGAGCAGTACTTC.

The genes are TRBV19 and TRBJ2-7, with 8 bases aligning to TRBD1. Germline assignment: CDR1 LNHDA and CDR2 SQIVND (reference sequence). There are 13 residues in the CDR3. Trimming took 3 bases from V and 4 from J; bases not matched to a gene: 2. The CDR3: CASSIGTGYEQYF. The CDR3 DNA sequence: TGTGCCAGTAGTATCGGGACAGGATACGAGCAGTACTTC.

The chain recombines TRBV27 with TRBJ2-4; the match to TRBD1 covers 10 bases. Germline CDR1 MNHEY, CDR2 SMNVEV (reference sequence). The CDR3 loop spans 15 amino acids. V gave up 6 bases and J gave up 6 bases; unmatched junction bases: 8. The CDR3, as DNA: TGTGCCAGCAGCGAACCGGGACAGGGGATAAACATTCAGTACTTC. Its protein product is CASSEPGQGINIQYF.

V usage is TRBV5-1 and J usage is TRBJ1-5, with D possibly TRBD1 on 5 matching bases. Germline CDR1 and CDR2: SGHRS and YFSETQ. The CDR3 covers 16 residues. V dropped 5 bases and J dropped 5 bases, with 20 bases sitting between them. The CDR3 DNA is TGCGCCAGCAGTCCATCCCAGGGTGGAGTGGATCAGCCCCAGCATTTT. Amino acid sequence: CASSPSQGGVDQPQHF.

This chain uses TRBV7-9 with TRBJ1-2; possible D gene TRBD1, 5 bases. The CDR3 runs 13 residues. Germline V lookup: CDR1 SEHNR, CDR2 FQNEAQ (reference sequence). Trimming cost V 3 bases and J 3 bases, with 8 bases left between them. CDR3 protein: CASSFEGHYGYTF. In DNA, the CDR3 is TGTGCCAGCAGCTTTGAGGGGCACTATGGCTACACCTTC.

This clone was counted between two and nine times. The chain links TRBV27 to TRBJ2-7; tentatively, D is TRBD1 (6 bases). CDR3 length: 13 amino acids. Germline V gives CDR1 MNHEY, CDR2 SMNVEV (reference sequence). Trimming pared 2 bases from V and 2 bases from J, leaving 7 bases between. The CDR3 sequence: CASSLGTTYEQYF. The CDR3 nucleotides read TGTGCCAGCAGTTTAGGGACAACCTACGAGCAGTACTTC.

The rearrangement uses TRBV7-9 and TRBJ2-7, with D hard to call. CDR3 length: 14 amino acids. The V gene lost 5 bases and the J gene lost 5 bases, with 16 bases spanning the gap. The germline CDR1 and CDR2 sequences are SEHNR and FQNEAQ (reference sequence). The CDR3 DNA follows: TGTGCCAGCAGCGCCCGACAAAAGGGCAACGAGCAGTACTTC. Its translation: CASSARQKGNEQYF.

The CDR3 DNA follows: TGTGCCAGCAGTGAGAGGACGGGCAATGAGCAGTTCTTC. Protein sequence: CASSERTGNEQFF. The chain recombines TRBV6-4 with TRBJ2-1; D is uncertain. V was trimmed by 3 bases and J by 6 bases, leaving 9 bases between them. Germline CDR1 MRHNA, CDR2 SNTAGT. There are 13 residues in the CDR3.

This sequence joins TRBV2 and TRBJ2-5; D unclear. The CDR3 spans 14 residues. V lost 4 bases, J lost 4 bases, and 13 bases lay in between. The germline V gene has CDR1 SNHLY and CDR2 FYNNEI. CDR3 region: CASSAWSAGETQYF. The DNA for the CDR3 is TGTGCCAGCAGTGCCTGGAGTGCTGGAGAGACCCAGTACTTC.

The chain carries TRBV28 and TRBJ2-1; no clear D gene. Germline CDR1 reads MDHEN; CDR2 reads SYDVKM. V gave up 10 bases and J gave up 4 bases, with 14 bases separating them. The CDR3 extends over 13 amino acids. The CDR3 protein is CAIAGFRYNEQFF. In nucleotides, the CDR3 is TGTGCCATCGCCGGGTTCAGGTACAATGAGCAGTTCTTC.

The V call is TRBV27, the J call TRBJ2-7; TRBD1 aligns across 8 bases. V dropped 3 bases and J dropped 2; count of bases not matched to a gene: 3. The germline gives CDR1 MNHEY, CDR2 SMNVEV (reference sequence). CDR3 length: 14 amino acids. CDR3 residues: CASSFGTGAYEQYF. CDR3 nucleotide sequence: TGTGCCAGCAGTTTCGGGACAGGAGCCTACGAGCAGTACTTC.

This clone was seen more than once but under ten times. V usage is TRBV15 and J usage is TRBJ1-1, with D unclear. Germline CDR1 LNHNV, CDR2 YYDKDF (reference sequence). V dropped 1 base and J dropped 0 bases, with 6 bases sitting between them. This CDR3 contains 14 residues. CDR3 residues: CATSRGGMNTEAFF. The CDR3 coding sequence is TGTGCCACCAGCAGAGGGGGTATGAACACTGAAGCTTTCTTT.

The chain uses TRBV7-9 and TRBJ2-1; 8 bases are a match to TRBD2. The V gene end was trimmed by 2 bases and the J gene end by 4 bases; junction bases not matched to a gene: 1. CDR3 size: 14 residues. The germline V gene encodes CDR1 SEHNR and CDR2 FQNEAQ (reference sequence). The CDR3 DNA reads TGTGCCAGCAGCTTATCTAGCGGGTACAATGAGCAGTTCTTC. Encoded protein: CASSLSSGYNEQFF.

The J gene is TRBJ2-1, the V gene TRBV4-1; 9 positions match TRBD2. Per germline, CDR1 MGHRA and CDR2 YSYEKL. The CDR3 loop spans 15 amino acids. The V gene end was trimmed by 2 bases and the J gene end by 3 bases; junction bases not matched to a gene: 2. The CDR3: CASSQFSGSYNEQFF. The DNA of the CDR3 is TGCGCCAGCAGCCAATTTAGCGGGAGCTACAATGAGCAGTTCTTC.

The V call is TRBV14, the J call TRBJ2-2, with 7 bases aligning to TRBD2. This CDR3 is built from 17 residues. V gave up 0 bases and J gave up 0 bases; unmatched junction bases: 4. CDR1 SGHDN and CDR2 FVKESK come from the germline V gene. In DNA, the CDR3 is TGTGCCAGCAGCCAAGATAATGGACTAGCGAACACCGGGGAGCTGTTTTTT. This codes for CASSQDNGLANTGELFF.

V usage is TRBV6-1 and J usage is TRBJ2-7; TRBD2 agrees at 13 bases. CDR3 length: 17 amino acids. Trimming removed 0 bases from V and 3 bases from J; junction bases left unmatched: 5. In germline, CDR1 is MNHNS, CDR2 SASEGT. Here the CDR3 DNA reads TGTGCCAGCAGTGAAGCCCGAGGGACTAGCGGGAACTACGAGCAGTACTTC. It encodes CASSEARGTSGNYEQYF.

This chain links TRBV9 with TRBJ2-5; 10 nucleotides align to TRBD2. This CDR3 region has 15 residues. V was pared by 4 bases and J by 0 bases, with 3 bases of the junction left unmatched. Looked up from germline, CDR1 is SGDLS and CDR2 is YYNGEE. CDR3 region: CASSPGTSDQETQYF. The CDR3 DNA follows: TGTGCCAGCAGCCCCGGGACTAGCGACCAAGAGACCCAGTACTTC. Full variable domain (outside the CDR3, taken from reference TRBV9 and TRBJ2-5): DSGVTQTPKHLITATGQRVTLRCSPRSGDLSVYWYQQSLDQGLQFLIQYYNGEERAKGNILERFSAQQFPDLHSELNLSSLELGDSALYFCASSPGTSDQETQYFGPGTRLLVL.

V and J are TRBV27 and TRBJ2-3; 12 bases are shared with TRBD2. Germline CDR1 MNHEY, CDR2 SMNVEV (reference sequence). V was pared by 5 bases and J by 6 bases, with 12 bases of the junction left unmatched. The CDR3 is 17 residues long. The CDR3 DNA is TGTGCCAGCAGTCCCCTAGCGGGAGGGCCCTTAGGTGATACGCAGTATTTT. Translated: CASSPLAGGPLGDTQYF.

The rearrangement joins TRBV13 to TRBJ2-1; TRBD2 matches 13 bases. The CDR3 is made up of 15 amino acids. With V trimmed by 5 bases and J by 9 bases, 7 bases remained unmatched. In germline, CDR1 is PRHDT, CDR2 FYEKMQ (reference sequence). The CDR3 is CASSRGLAGLGEQFF. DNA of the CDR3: TGTGCCAGCAGCCGGGGACTAGCGGGGTTAGGTGAGCAGTTCTTC.

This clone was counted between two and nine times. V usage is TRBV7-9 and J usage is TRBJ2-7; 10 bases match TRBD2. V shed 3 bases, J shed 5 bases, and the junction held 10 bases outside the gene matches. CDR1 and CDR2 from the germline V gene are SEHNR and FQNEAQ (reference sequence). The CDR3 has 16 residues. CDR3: CASSFGAGGPRNEQYF. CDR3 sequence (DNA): TGTGCCAGCAGCTTCGGAGCGGGAGGGCCTCGGAACGAGCAGTACTTC.